The clone carrying this T cell receptor (beta chain) has only a few counts. These data come from a study of T cells after yellow fever vaccination. MiXCR, run by TCRdb on the 5' RACE reads, gives a single entry per CDR3 protein. The profile shows 25,000 to 30,000 distinct CDR3 sequences, 4.5% of them singletons. V was clipped by 5 bases and J by 2 bases; unmatched bases: 6. From germline, CDR1 is SGHTA and CDR2 FQGTGA. CDR3 length: 15 residues. Study findings and constraints: The secondary response peaked faster, at day 5 versus 15, but was weaker. Sorted memory cells at day 0 lacked detectable levels of almost all vaccine-responding clonotypes. Abundant clonotypes from the bulk population could get into FACS-sorted repertoires as contaminants. There was a small share of clonotypes that showed up in both the CD4 and CD8 compartments.

V usage is TRBV7-3 and J usage is TRBJ2-3; 8 bases are a match to TRBD1. Sequenced material: PBMCs, either bulk or a sorted T-cell subset (CD4+, CD8+, memory, or dextramer-sorted; not recorded which), taken on the day of the yellow fever booster vaccination. This sequence originates from a man aged 18 to 30 who received the YFV17D yellow fever vaccine. CDR3 coding DNA: TGTGCCAGCAGCCGACAGGGGCGAAACACAGATACGCAGTATTTT. This sequence encodes CASSRQGRNTDTQYF.